A single sample gave rise to the 5 T cell receptor beta chains below, sequenced in a study of T cell clones after liver transplantation. Produced via immunoSEQ multiplex PCR; TCRdb's table is partial and in-frame only. The data show 50,000 to 60,000 clones, about 70% seen once. Specimen: CD4+ T cells from blood, collected at the 22-month timepoint. The receptors shown here come from a human patient who received a liver transplant. The graft donor may have given rise to some T cells.

The rearrangement uses TRBV7-2 and TRBJ2-2; the D is unclear. Germline CDR1 SGHTA, CDR2 FQGNSA. The CDR3 spans 14 residues. V was pared by 4 bases and J by 3 bases, with 9 bases between. CDR3 region: CASSSGIHTGELFF. In DNA, the CDR3 is TGTGCCAGCAGCTCCGGCATCCACACCGGGGAGCTGTTTTTT.

For the CDR3, the DNA is TGTGCCAGCAGCTTGGGACAGCAACAAGAGACCCAGTACTTC. It translates to CASSLGQQQETQYF. The rearrangement uses TRBV5-4 and TRBJ2-5, with D maybe TRBD1 (5 bases). The CDR3 is 14 amino acids. Looked up from germline, CDR1 is SGHNT and CDR2 is YYREEE (reference sequence). V lost 0 bases and J 2 bases, leaving 8 bases between the germline ends.

This rearrangement joins TRBV6-6 to TRBJ2-7; D gene ambiguous. This CDR3 contains 16 residues. CDR1 is MNHNY, CDR2 SVGAGI, per germline (reference sequence). V was shortened by 2 bases and J by 3 bases, with 17 bases between the two germline ends. As DNA, the CDR3 is TGTGCCAGCAGTTACCCCCCCACTACACTGGACTACGAGCAGTACTTC. This translates into CASSYPPTTLDYEQYF.

V gene TRBV5-6 combines with J gene TRBJ1-1, with TRBD1 identical over 7 bases. CDR1 is SGHDT, CDR2 YYEEEE, per germline. This CDR3 spans 14 amino acids. V lost 2 bases and J lost 10; bases outside the gene matches: 11. CDR3 DNA sequence: TGTGCCAGCAGCTTACCCTCGACAGGGTTAGGAGCTTTCTTT. It is translated as CASSLPSTGLGAFF.

This clone was seen just once. The rearrangement joins TRBV28 to TRBJ1-5; TRBD1 matches at 9 bases. The CDR3 is made up of 14 amino acids. Germline V gene sequence: CDR1 MDHEN, CDR2 SYDVKM. The ends lost 7 bases at V and 5 bases at J; junction bases unmatched: 6. The CDR3 sequence is CASISDRGDQPQHF. The DNA of the CDR3 is TGTGCCAGCATCAGTGACAGGGGGGATCAGCCCCAGCATTTT.